The sequence of this TCR beta chain was determined in a study of CD8 T cells in Susac syndrome. In this sample, this clonotype turned up once. V was pared by 10 bases and J by 1 base, with 13 bases between. The CDR3 loop spans 13 amino acids. From germline, CDR1 is MNHEY and CDR2 SVGAGI. Roughly 0.45 to 1 ug RNA was reverse transcribed with random hexamers. In TCRdb, the immunoSEQ multiplex PCR reads were re-called with MiXCR into one record per CDR3 protein. The sample has around 160,000 distinct CDR3 sequences; less than 95% are singletons. The material sequenced was CD4+ T cells from PBMCs. The TCR originated in a human donor with multiple sclerosis. The chain couples TRBV6-5 to TRBJ1-1; no clear D gene. CDR3 nucleotides: TGTGCCACCTCCGGGGAGGGGAACACTGAAGCTTTCTTT. Translating it yields CATSGEGNTEAFF.